The 11 T cell receptor beta chains given below trace back to one sample, sequenced in a study of T cell responses to AZD1222 COVID-19 vaccine. Sequenced by immunoSEQ multiplex PCR; TCRdb stores in-frame clones only, minus some. The sample includes hundreds of thousands of clones, roughly 91% of them seen just once. The sequencing used peripheral blood, collected on day 0 of MenACWY control vaccination. These receptors originate from an adult in good health.

This clone appeared a single time. J is TRBJ2-1 and V is TRBV4-2, with 10 bases fitting TRBD2. This CDR3 is built from 16 residues. The germline V gene has CDR1 LGHNA and CDR2 YNFKEQ. V lost 3 bases and J lost 5; bases outside the gene matches: 7. CDR3 protein: CASSHLLAGLDNEQFF. CDR3 coding DNA: TGTGCCAGCAGCCACCTACTAGCGGGGCTAGACAATGAGCAGTTCTTC.

This chain connects TRBV2 to TRBJ2-7; D is perhaps TRBD2 (7 bases). The CDR3 length is 16 residues. Germline assignment: CDR1 SNHLY and CDR2 FYNNEI. Trimming shortened V by 3 bases and J by 5 bases, and 20 bases separated the two germline ends. CDR3 loop: CASSERAGAGWNEQYF. The CDR3 DNA reads as TGTGCCAGCAGTGAGCGTGCGGGGGCTGGTTGGAACGAGCAGTACTTC.

V usage is TRBV2 and J usage is TRBJ1-5; 7 nucleotides match TRBD1. The J segment lost 0 bases and the V segment lost 6 bases, leaving 5 bases of the junction unmatched. Germline V gives CDR1 SNHLY, CDR2 FYNNEI. The CDR3 loop spans 15 amino acids. The CDR3 spells CASRVQGTSNQPQHF. The CDR3 DNA reads as TGTGCCAGCAGGGTACAGGGGACTAGCAATCAGCCCCAGCATTTT.

The CDR3 reads CASSLMGGEQFF. The CDR3 DNA reads as TGTGCCAGCAGCCTGATGGGGGGAGAGCAGTTCTTC. The rearrangement links TRBV7-3 to TRBJ2-1; the D gene is possibly TRBD2 (6 bases). The CDR3 spans 12 residues. Germline CDR1 is SGHTA and CDR2 is FQGTGA. V lost 5 bases and J 10 bases, leaving 12 bases between the germline ends.

The chain recombines TRBV10-2 with TRBJ2-2; D might be TRBD1 (5 bases). This CDR3 contains 13 residues. Germline V lookup: CDR1 WSHSY, CDR2 SAAADI. Trimming removed 7 bases from V and 2 bases from J, with 8 bases in between. The CDR3 DNA sequence: TGCGCCAGCAAGGGGATAAACACCGGGGAGCTGTTTTTT. Residues: CASKGINTGELFF.

The chain couples TRBV7-6 to TRBJ1-1; TRBD1 agrees at 8 bases. The J segment lost 1 base and the V segment lost 5 bases, leaving 6 bases of the junction unmatched. CDR3 length: 15 amino acids. The germline V gene encodes CDR1 SGHVS and CDR2 FNYEAQ. CDR3 coding DNA: TGTGCCAGCAGCGCCCGACAGGGGAGGAACACTGAAGCTTTCTTT. It yields the protein CASSARQGRNTEAFF.

This chain uses TRBV6-5 with TRBJ1-5; D call uncertain. The germline V gene has CDR1 MNHEY and CDR2 SVGAGI. V was pared by 0 bases and J by 5 bases, with 8 bases between. The CDR3 totals 14 residues. This CDR3 is CASSYSPTDQPQHF. The CDR3 DNA is TGTGCCAGCAGTTACTCCCCGACGGATCAGCCCCAGCATTTT.

V and J are TRBV6-5 and TRBJ1-2; tentatively, D is TRBD1 (5 bases). In germline, CDR1 is MNHEY, CDR2 SVGAGI. There are 12 residues in the CDR3. V lost 2 bases and J lost 8, with 9 bases in between. CDR3 DNA: TGTGCCAGCAGTTACCAGGGCGGGGGCTACACCTTC. Protein sequence: CASSYQGGGYTF.

DNA for the CDR3: TGTGCCAGCAGCTTAGTGCAAGCAGAGTACACCGGGGAGCTGTTTTTT. Translation: CASSLVQAEYTGELFF. This chain joins TRBV11-2 and TRBJ2-2; D is ambiguous. The CDR3 contains 16 residues. The V and J ends lost 1 base and 3 bases respectively, with 12 bases between them. Germline CDR1 and CDR2: SGHAT and FQNNGV.

The genes are TRBV12-3 or TRBV12-4 and TRBJ1-1, with D unresolved. The CDR3 has 12 residues. Trimming took 5 bases from V and 6 from J, leaving 10 bases between them. The CDR3, as DNA: TGTGCCAGCAGTCCCCCCTTGGCTGAAGCTTTCTTT. Amino acid sequence: CASSPPLAEAFF.

The chain joins TRBV5-1 to TRBJ1-3; 10 nucleotides match TRBD1. V was clipped by 0 bases and J by 6 bases; unmatched bases: 3. This CDR3 region has 15 residues. In germline, CDR1 is SGHRS, CDR2 YFSETQ. CDR3 bases: TGCGCCAGCAGCTTGGACGGACAGGGGGTAAACACCATATATTTT. Its protein is CASSLDGQGVNTIYF.